This T cell receptor (beta chain) was sequenced in a study of cytomegalovirus exposure and HLA in healthy donors. At the level of the study: When about 400 donors were genotyped, about 86% of them were found to fall in the Caucasian-associated ancestry cluster.

Nominally healthy donors were sampled, though unrecorded immune exposures were likely. The study's findings and limits: Relative to the approximately 680-donor mean, N-insertions were reportedly fewer in an Asian-associated ancestry cluster in a later analysis. A later analysis reported that several of the most significant clusters appeared to be linked to common viral pathogens, among them Epstein-Barr virus.

PCR involved 60 Vbeta and 13 Jbeta primers. Assay: immunoSEQ multiplex PCR; the TCRdb copy retains only in-frame clones and omits some. The repertoire table contains over 100,000 clones. For this clone: Antigen unknown.

The origin of this receptor is a woman in her thirties or forties in good health and CMV-seropositive. The sample consisted of PBMCs.

The CDR3 DNA reads TGTGCCAGCAGCCAGGGGGGCAATCAGCCCCAGCATTTT. Protein sequence: CASSQGGNQPQHF. This chain joins TRBV7-8 and TRBJ1-5; the match to TRBD1 covers 7 bases. V lost 5 bases and J lost 2; bases outside the gene matches: 0. This CDR3 is built from 13 residues. CDR1 and CDR2 from the germline V gene are SGHVS and FQNEAQ.